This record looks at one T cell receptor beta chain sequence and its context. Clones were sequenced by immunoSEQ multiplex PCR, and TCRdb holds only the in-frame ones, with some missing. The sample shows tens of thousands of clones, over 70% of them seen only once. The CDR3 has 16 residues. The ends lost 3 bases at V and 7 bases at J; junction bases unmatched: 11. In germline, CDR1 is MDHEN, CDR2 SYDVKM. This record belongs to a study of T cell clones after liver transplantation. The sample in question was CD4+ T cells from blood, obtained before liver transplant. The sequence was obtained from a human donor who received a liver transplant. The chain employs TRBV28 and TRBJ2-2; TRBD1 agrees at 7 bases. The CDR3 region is CASSLRRGGSNGELFF. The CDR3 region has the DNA TGTGCCAGCAGTTTGCGGAGAGGGGGCAGTAACGGGGAGCTGTTTTTT.